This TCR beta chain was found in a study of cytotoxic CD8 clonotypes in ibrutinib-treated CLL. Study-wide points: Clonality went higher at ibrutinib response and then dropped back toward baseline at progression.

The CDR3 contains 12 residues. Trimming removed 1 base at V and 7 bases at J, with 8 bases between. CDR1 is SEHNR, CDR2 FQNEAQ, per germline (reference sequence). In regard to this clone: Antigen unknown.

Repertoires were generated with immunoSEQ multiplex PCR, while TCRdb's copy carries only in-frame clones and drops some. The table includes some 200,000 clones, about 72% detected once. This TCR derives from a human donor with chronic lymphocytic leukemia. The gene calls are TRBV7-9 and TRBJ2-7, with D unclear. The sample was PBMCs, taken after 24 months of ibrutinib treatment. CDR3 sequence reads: CASSLDGLEQYF. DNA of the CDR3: TGTGCCAGCAGCTTAGACGGGTTGGAGCAGTACTTC.